Shown below are 22 T cell receptor beta chains from a single sample sequenced in a study of human T cells and chemical hapten exposure (dated by TCRdb to 2020 to 2022). The time point tag for this specimen amounts to: pre-sensitization, week 0. Interpreted using the paper, the treatment or condition label stands for: therapeutic diphenylcyclopropenone sensitization with weekly scalp DPC. The library relied on RACE. Instrument used: NextSeq 500. TCRdb passed the public sequencing reads through fastp at Q25 and MiXCR, retaining productive beta sequences. Every entry covers one CDR3 protein and lists the most common genes and DNA from its rows. Present in this sample are fewer than 350,000 distinct CDR3 sequences, 7.5% to 9% of which were seen just once. The ten top clones hold about 1.2% of the sample. The input for sequencing was whole blood, taken in connection with sensitization to the hapten diphenylcyclopropenone (DPC). Every receptor here comes from a young man with alopecia areata. Some clones in this sample may be carry-over from other donors' samples.

This clonotype was counted only a few times. The chain has TRBV28 and TRBJ2-3, with 7 positions matching TRBD1. With 8 bases clipped from V and 3 bases from J, the junction kept 8 bases outside the gene matches. CDR3 length: 14 residues. Germline values: CDR1 MDHEN, CDR2 SYDVKM. This chain's CDR3 is CASQQGSRTDTQYF. The CDR3, as DNA: TGTGCCAGCCAACAGGGGTCAAGGACAGATACGCAGTATTTT.

Details on this clonotype: A junction end diverges from the germline sequence, so it may reflect a read error. The chain employs TRBV5-1 and TRBJ2-7; no reliable D call. The CDR3 is made up of 15 amino acids. Germline V gives CDR1 SGHRS, CDR2 YFSETQ. The CDR3, as DNA: TGCGCTAGCAGCTTGGCGGCCCTTAGCTCCTACGAGCAGTACTTC. Translated, it gives CASSLAALSSYEQYF.

CDR3 amino acids: CASSLFGQRKETQYF. The CDR3 nucleotides are TGTGCCAGCAGCTTATTCGGACAGAGGAAAGAGACCCAGTACTTC. The chain joins TRBV7-9 to TRBJ2-5, with a tentative D call TRBD1 (6 bases). This CDR3 is 15 amino acids long. Germline lookup yields CDR1 SEHNR and CDR2 FQNEAQ (reference sequence). The V and J ends lost 2 bases and 3 bases respectively, with 13 bases between them.

This clonotype was observed a few times. This chain connects TRBV9 to TRBJ1-3; D gene uncertain. The germline V gene encodes CDR1 SGDLS and CDR2 YYNGEE. V was clipped by 0 bases and J by 7 bases, with 17 bases between them. The CDR3 is 16 amino acids. The DNA of the CDR3 is TGTGCCAGCAGCGTAGCTCATGGGGAGGCAACCAACACCATATATTTT. Amino acid sequence: CASSVAHGEATNTIYF.

The chain combines TRBV5-6 with TRBJ1-2, with 7 nucleotides matching TRBD1. This CDR3 region has 14 residues. The germline gives CDR1 SGHDT, CDR2 YYEEEE. The trim removed 4 bases at V and 4 bases at J, leaving 7 bases unmatched. CDR3 in amino acids: CASSTGQRLYGYTF. DNA for the CDR3: TGTGCCAGCAGCACGGGACAGCGGCTCTATGGCTACACCTTC.

In its sample, this clonotype was seen once. One junction end does not reproduce the germline sequence, and a read error may be involved. The V call is TRBV5-4, the J call TRBJ1-1, with 9 bases matching TRBD1. This CDR3 region has 15 residues. The V gene's germline CDR1 is SGHNT and CDR2 YYREEE (reference sequence). The CDR3 protein is CVSSQGQGSDTEAFF. Here the CDR3 DNA reads TGTGTCAGCAGCCAGGGACAGGGTTCGGACACTGAAGCTTTCTTT.

The V and J genes are TRBV6-6 and TRBJ2-5, with D perhaps matching TRBD1 (5 bases). Germline CDR1 is MNHNY and CDR2 is SVGAGI (reference sequence). V was trimmed by 7 bases and J by 5 bases, leaving 8 bases between them. The CDR3 runs to 11 residues. The CDR3 here is CASNSGETQYF. CDR3 coding DNA: TGTGCCAGCAACTCAGGGGAGACCCAGTACTTC.

This clonotype appeared many times. The gene calls are TRBV12-3 or TRBV12-4 and TRBJ1-5; no firm D call. This CDR3 spans 17 amino acids. The germline V and J ends were trimmed by 5 bases and 1 base, with 18 bases remaining between them. CDR3 sequence: CASSRREILGSNQPQHF. Written as DNA, the CDR3 is TGTGCCAGCAGTCGCAGAGAAATACTGGGGAGCAATCAGCCCCAGCATTTT.

This clonotype was seen a handful of times. The genes are TRBV4-2 and TRBJ1-6; D is perhaps TRBD1 (5 bases). From germline, CDR1 is LGHNA and CDR2 YNFKEQ. The V and J ends lost 0 bases and 7 bases respectively, with 25 bases between them. The CDR3 length is 20 residues. CDR3 sequence (DNA): TGTGCCAGCAGCCAAGATAAGTTGGGGAGATTCGGGACCCGAAATTCACCCCTCCACTTT. Protein product: CASSQDKLGRFGTRNSPLHF.

The table lists this clonotype with a few counts. The V call is TRBV5-1, the J call TRBJ2-3, with D perhaps matching TRBD2 (6 bases). In germline, CDR1 is SGHRS, CDR2 YFSETQ. The ends were cut back, 4 bases at V and 1 base at J, with 16 bases in the middle. The CDR3 is made up of 16 amino acids. The CDR3 loop is CASSGAPGGGTDTQYF. The CDR3, as DNA: TGCGCCAGCAGCGGGGCCCCCGGGGGAGGCACAGATACGCAGTATTTT.

This clonotype has just a few counts. V is TRBV6-5 and J is TRBJ1-6; 8 nucleotides match TRBD1. Trimming cost V 0 bases and J 7 bases; bases outside gene matches: 2. CDR1 and CDR2 from the germline V gene are MNHEY and SVGAGI. This CDR3 comprises 15 residues. This CDR3 reads CASSYSGQGNSPLHF. The CDR3, as DNA: TGTGCCAGCAGTTACTCTGGACAGGGCAATTCACCCCTCCACTTT.

The chain uses TRBV5-1 and TRBJ2-1, with D maybe TRBD2 (7 bases). The germline V gene has CDR1 SGHRS and CDR2 YFSETQ. The CDR3 loop spans 15 amino acids. V dropped 4 bases and J dropped 7 bases, with 18 bases sitting between them. The CDR3 spells CASSLAGAQGNEQFF. CDR3 DNA: TGCGCCAGCAGCCTCGCGGGGGCCCAGGGGAATGAGCAGTTCTTC.

The chain uses TRBV4-3 and TRBJ2-7; 9 nucleotides match TRBD2. Per the germline V gene, CDR1 is LGHNA and CDR2 is YSLEER. After removal of 0 bases from V and 0 bases from J, the junction contained 3 bases not matched to a gene. The CDR3 is 16 residues long. CDR3 sequence (DNA): TGCGCCAGCAGCCAAGAGCTAGCGGGGTTCTCCTACGAGCAGTACTTC. It specifies CASSQELAGFSYEQYF.

V usage is TRBV27 and J usage is TRBJ2-7; D tentatively fits TRBD1 or TRBD2 (5 bases each). V gave up 3 bases and J gave up 0 bases, with 9 bases separating them. The germline V gene encodes CDR1 MNHEY and CDR2 SMNVEV (reference sequence). CDR3 length: 14 residues. CDR3 sequence (DNA): TGTGCCAGCAGTTTTTTGGGGGTCTCCTACGAGCAGTACTTC. Its protein is CASSFLGVSYEQYF.

This clonotype has only a few counts. This chain connects TRBV10-3 to TRBJ1-1; D might be TRBD1 (6 bases). The germline gives CDR1 ENHRY, CDR2 SYGVKD. This CDR3 is built from 14 residues. Trimming left V 4 bases short and J 7 bases short, with 16 bases between. The CDR3 nucleotides read TGTGCCATCAGTGGACAGGAAACGATAATTGAAGCTTTCTTT. Its protein product is CAISGQETIIEAFF.

The rearrangement uses TRBV29-1 and TRBJ1-2, with a tentative D call TRBD1 (5 bases). Germline V gene sequence: CDR1 SQVTM, CDR2 ANQGSEA. CDR3 length: 14 amino acids. Trimming removed 3 bases from V and 6 bases from J, with 17 bases in between. The CDR3 bases are TGCAGCGTTGATGCCGGGACTGAAAGGAATGGCTACACCTTC. Its translation: CSVDAGTERNGYTF.

This clonotype was recorded a few times. The chain employs TRBV14 and TRBJ2-1; a possible D gene is TRBD2 (7 bases). Trimming left V 3 bases short and J 3 bases short, with 9 bases between. Germline V lookup: CDR1 SGHDN, CDR2 FVKESK. CDR3 size: 14 residues. The CDR3 sequence is CASSHGGHYNEQFF. CDR3 DNA sequence: TGTGCCAGCAGCCACGGGGGGCACTACAATGAGCAGTTCTTC.

This clonotype was observed a few times. The chain uses TRBV5-6 and TRBJ1-2; TRBD1 might be the D (6 bases). CDR1 is SGHDT and CDR2 is YYEEEE in the germline V gene. There are 12 residues in the CDR3. Trimming left V 4 bases short and J 5 bases short, with 9 bases between. The chain's CDR3 is CASSIGQYGYTF. CDR3 DNA: TGTGCCAGCAGCATCGGACAGTATGGCTACACCTTC.

This clonotype has a count of ten or more. This chain joins TRBV11-3 and TRBJ1-5, with D hard to call. The CDR3 length is 16 residues. V lost 5 bases to trimming and J lost 5 bases, with 19 bases between them. The germline V gene has CDR1 SGHNT and CDR2 YENEEA. The chain's CDR3 is CASSLHYRRGYQPQHF. The CDR3 nucleotides read TGTGCCAGCAGCCTCCATTATCGTCGGGGTTATCAGCCCCAGCATTTT.

In its sample, this clonotype was seen many times. The chain recombines TRBV7-9 with TRBJ1-6, with D possibly being TRBD1 (5 bases). Trimming left V 4 bases short and J 7 bases short, with 8 bases between. Germline CDR1 SEHNR, CDR2 FQNEAQ (reference sequence). The CDR3 runs to 13 residues. In DNA form, the CDR3 reads TGTGCCAGCAGCTCAACAGGAAATTCACCCCTCCACTTT. Its translation is CASSSTGNSPLHF.

This clonotype was seen more than once but under ten times. The CDR3 nucleotides are TGCAGCGGGGGAAGGAGGGGCGGACAGAACACTGAAGCTTTCTTT. Amino acid sequence: CSGGRRGGQNTEAFF. The chain has TRBV29-1 and TRBJ1-1; weak D call: TRBD1 (5 bases). CDR1 is SQVTM, CDR2 ANQGSEA, per germline. V lost 7 bases and J lost 1, with 19 bases in between. The CDR3 sequence is 15 residues long. The full variable domain, rest sourced from reference TRBV29-1 and TRBJ1-1, is SAVISQKPSRDICQRGTSLTIQCQVDSQVTMMFWYRQQPGQSLTLIATANQGSEATYESGFVIDKFPISRPNLTFSTLTVSNMSPEDSSIYLCSGGRRGGQNTEAFFGQGTRLTVV.

This sequence joins TRBV7-9 and TRBJ2-3; no definite D call. From germline, CDR1 is SEHNR and CDR2 FQNEAQ (reference sequence). The CDR3 consists of 14 residues. Trimming removed 5 bases at V and 0 bases at J, with 9 bases between. CDR3 sequence reads: CASSTGSSTDTQYF. In DNA form, the CDR3 reads TGTGCCAGCAGCACCGGATCTAGCACAGATACGCAGTATTTT.